The 13 T cell receptor beta chains presented below share a single source sample, sequenced in a study of beta chain features in type 1 diabetes (dated by TCRdb to 2017 to 2018). Points the paper makes about the study in general: A moderate but significant shortening of TCRB CDR3 length was observed in type 1 diabetes patients in all four CD4+ subsets.

For these TCRs, the target antigens are not known. Library generation was performed with the immunoSEQ multiplex PCR assay. The entire isolated RNA was reverse transcribed using the High Capacity cDNA Reverse Transcription Kit, and thus expressed TCRB transcripts were sequenced. TCRdb mirrors the immuneACCESS table, restricted to in-frame sequences. Some clones are absent from its copies; in checked studies, under half trace to an unresolved V gene, and the reason for the others is unknown. Present in this sample are around 140,000 clones, about 10% of which were seen just once. Roughly 0.75% of the sample comes from the top ten. The material sequenced was central memory CD4+ T cells from blood. These receptors were obtained from a man aged 25-40 years with type 1 diabetes.

This sequence joins TRBV11-2 and TRBJ2-7; D perhaps matches TRBD2 (6 bases). Germline values: CDR1 SGHAT, CDR2 FQNNGV. V was trimmed by 1 base and J by 6 bases, leaving 10 bases between them. This CDR3 spans 13 amino acids. CDR3 in DNA: TGTGCCAGCAGCTTAGGGGGGGATACCGAGCAGTACTTC. This sequence encodes CASSLGGDTEQYF.

The rearrangement uses TRBV18 and TRBJ1-2; weak D call: TRBD1 (5 bases). Trimming removed 3 bases from V and 2 bases from J, with 13 bases in between. CDR1 and CDR2 from the germline V gene are KGHSH and LQKENI. The CDR3 has 15 amino acids. CDR3 nucleotides: TGTGCCAGCTCACCTGTACAGGAGACCAACTATGGCTACACCTTC. This gives the protein CASSPVQETNYGYTF.

This clone was counted between two and nine times. The chain couples TRBV9 to TRBJ2-5, with 11 nucleotides matching TRBD1. The germline gives CDR1 SGDLS, CDR2 YYNGEE. The CDR3 is made up of 16 amino acids. V dropped 3 bases and J dropped 2; count of bases not matched to a gene: 6. The CDR3 DNA sequence: TGTGCCAGCAGCGACCGGGACAGGGGGGGGCAAGAGACCCAGTACTTC. Translating gives CASSDRDRGGQETQYF.

The chain is built from TRBV7-2 and TRBJ2-3; D gene uncertain. Per the germline V gene, CDR1 is SGHTA and CDR2 is FQGNSA. The CDR3 sequence is 16 residues long. The ends were cut back, 3 bases at V and 4 bases at J, with 17 bases in the middle. The CDR3 bases are TGTGCCAGCAGCTTCGTGATCTCTAGACCTCCAGATACGCAGTATTTT. Translated, it gives CASSFVISRPPDTQYF.

This clone was seen at least ten times. The chain combines TRBV7-2 with TRBJ2-2; 11 bases match TRBD1. V gave up 2 bases and J gave up 5 bases; unmatched junction bases: 7. From germline, CDR1 is SGHTA and CDR2 FQGNSA. This CDR3 spans 17 amino acids. CDR3 in DNA: TGTGCCAGCAGCTTAACAGGACAGGGGGCGCGGACCGGGGAGCTGTTTTTT. It encodes CASSLTGQGARTGELFF.

This clone was found a few times. The chain couples TRBV23-1 to TRBJ2-4, with TRBD2 identical over 8 bases. TRBV23-1 is an open reading frame, and its role is uncertain. The ends lost 4 bases at V and 0 bases at J; junction bases unmatched: 5. The CDR3 contains 16 residues. CDR3 in amino acids: CASSRCGGLAKNIQYF. CDR3 in DNA: TGCGCCAGCAGTCGCTGCGGGGGGCTAGCCAAAAACATTCAGTACTTC.

The chain carries TRBV4-3 and TRBJ2-1; 7 bases align to TRBD2. V was clipped by 3 bases and J by 8 bases; unmatched bases: 4. Germline V gene data show CDR1 as LGHNA and CDR2 as YSLEER. The CDR3 runs to 13 residues. The CDR3 reads CASSQQTSDEQFF. As DNA, the CDR3 is TGCGCCAGCAGCCAGCAAACTAGCGATGAGCAGTTCTTC.

This clone was found a few times. The chain employs TRBV7-9 and TRBJ2-5; D may be TRBD2 (5 bases). Germline lookup yields CDR1 SEHNR and CDR2 FQNEAQ (reference sequence). V lost 3 bases and J 2 bases, leaving 10 bases between the germline ends. The CDR3 contains 14 residues. The CDR3 protein is CASSFQRSQETQYF. The CDR3 DNA is TGTGCCAGCAGCTTCCAGCGGTCACAAGAGACCCAGTACTTC.

This clone was detected only a few times. The genes are TRBV4-1 and TRBJ2-7; the D is unclear. The CDR3 length is 16 residues. Trimming cost V 2 bases and J 0 bases, with 14 bases left between them. Germline V CDR1 and CDR2: MGHRA, YSYEKL. CDR3 loop: CASSQNRRSSSYEQYF. In DNA, the CDR3 is TGCGCCAGCAGCCAAAACCGTCGATCGAGCTCCTACGAGCAGTACTTC.

This clone turned up a few times. The V and J genes are TRBV2 and TRBJ2-3; D is ambiguous. Germline V gene lookup returns CDR1 SNHLY and CDR2 FYNNEI. This CDR3 has 12 amino acids. With 4 bases removed from V and 1 base from J, the gap between germline ends came to 3 bases. CDR3 sequence (DNA): TGTGCCAGCAGTGCCGGCACAGATACGCAGTATTTT. It codes for CASSAGTDTQYF. Full variable domain (rest looked up from reference TRBV2 and TRBJ2-3): EPEVTQTPSHQVTQMGQEVILRCVPISNHLYFYWYRQILGQKVEFLVSFYNNEISEKSEIFDDQFSVERPDGSNFTLKIRSTKLEDSAMYFCASSAGTDTQYFGPGTRLTVL.

The rearrangement links TRBV7-2 to TRBJ1-5; D gene ambiguous. Germline assignment: CDR1 SGHTA and CDR2 FQGNSA. This CDR3 spans 15 amino acids. Trimming stripped 7 bases from V and 4 bases from J, with 17 bases between. CDR3 nucleotides: TGTGCCAGCACCGCAGGCCCGGGAGGGAATCAGCCCCAGCATTTT. Translating gives CASTAGPGGNQPQHF.

The V and J genes are TRBV28 and TRBJ1-2; D is unclear. This CDR3 contains 12 residues. V dropped 5 bases and J dropped 4 bases, with 8 bases sitting between them. CDR1 and CDR2 (germline): MDHEN, SYDVKM. The DNA for the CDR3 is TGTGCCAGCAGTATCCACGGCTATGGCTACACCTTC. This translates into CASSIHGYGYTF.

The CDR3 nucleotides read TGTGCCAGCAGTTGGACAGGTGGCGGGGAGTCCTACGAGCAGTACTTC. This codes for CASSWTGGGESYEQYF. The chain has TRBV27 and TRBJ2-7, with a weak D call TRBD1 (7 bases). Germline values: CDR1 MNHEY, CDR2 SMNVEV (reference sequence). The V end lost 4 bases, the J end lost 1 base, and 17 bases lay between the germline ends. This CDR3 has 16 residues.